Sequencing of this T cell receptor (beta chain) was carried out in a study of shared clonotypes between healthy human individuals. Naive CD8 cells lacked CD45RO and underwent positive selection for CCR7, leaving out terminally differentiated effector memory CD45RA+ cells. This clone occurred once. This specimen includes other DNA sequences encoding the same CDR3. This CDR3 spans 14 amino acids. Between the trimmed V and J ends, which lost 0 bases and 1 base, there was a span of 8 bases. Germline-derived CDR1 and CDR2 are SGHDT and YYEEEE. Here immunoSEQ multiplex PCR was the method, and the copy in TCRdb shows in-frame clones only, minus some. The table has about 2 million clones, about 95% seen once.

The material sequenced was naive CD8+ T cells sorted from blood. This chain connects TRBV5-6 to TRBJ2-7; tentative D call: TRBD2 (6 bases). This sequence originates from a man between 18 and 29 years old in good health. CDR3 sequence (DNA): TGTGCCAGCAGCTTGGGGGCGGGGTCCTACGAGCAGTACTTC. Residues: CASSLGAGSYEQYF. Combining the CDR3 with reference TRBV5-6 and TRBJ2-7 gives the whole variable domain DAGVTQSPTHLIKTRGQQVTLRCSPKSGHDTVSWYQQALGQGPQFIFQYYEEEERQRGNFPDRFSGHQFPNYSSELNVNALLLGDSALYLCASSLGAGSYEQYFGPGTRLTVT.